The 31 T cell receptor beta chains presented below share a single source sample, sequenced in a study of blood T cell repertoires in COVID-19. Using immunoSEQ multiplex PCR, the repertoire was profiled, and TCRdb retains in-frame clones only, with some absent. The sample holds roughly 190,000 clones, around nine tenths seen once. The sample comprised peripheral blood. Source of these receptors: a man aged 60 to 69 with active or convalescent COVID-19.

CDR3 coding DNA: TGCGCCAGCAGCCAAGAGAGGGAGGCGGCAGCAGATACGCAGTATTTT. This sequence encodes CASSQEREAAADTQYF. V is TRBV4-1 and J is TRBJ2-3, with D maybe TRBD2 (6 bases). V was trimmed by 0 bases and J by 4 bases, leaving 14 bases between them. The CDR3 spans 16 residues. Germline assignment: CDR1 MGHRA and CDR2 YSYEKL.

V is TRBV6-1 and J is TRBJ1-6, with unresolved D. This CDR3 contains 15 residues. The germline V gene encodes CDR1 MNHNS and CDR2 SASEGT. V lost 0 bases to trimming and J lost 2 bases, with 5 bases between them. CDR3 DNA sequence: TGTGCCAGCAGTGAAGCCGGGACCTATAATTCACCCCTCCACTTT. Translated, it gives CASSEAGTYNSPLHF.

CDR3 DNA: TGTGCCAGCAAAAAGTCGGGACAGCGCCTAAATTCACCCCTCCACTTT. Translating gives CASKKSGQRLNSPLHF. The gene calls are TRBV2 and TRBJ1-6, with 7 nucleotides matching TRBD1. Germline V gene lookup returns CDR1 SNHLY and CDR2 FYNNEI. Germline trimming cut 7 bases from V and 7 bases from J; bases unmatched to any gene: 13. This CDR3 contains 16 residues.

The J gene is TRBJ1-1, the V gene TRBV7-9, with D maybe TRBD1 (5 bases). V lost 5 bases and J 4 bases, leaving 17 bases between the germline ends. Germline lookup yields CDR1 SEHNR and CDR2 FQNEAQ (reference sequence). This CDR3 comprises 15 residues. The CDR3 DNA reads TGTGCCAGCAGCCCCCAGGACACACGAGGCACTGAAGCTTTCTTT. It encodes CASSPQDTRGTEAFF. Complete variable domain (other parts from reference TRBV7-9 and TRBJ1-1): DTGVSQNPRHKITKRGQNVTFRCDPISEHNRLYWYRQTLGQGPEFLTYFQNEAQLEKSRLLSDRFSAERPKGSFSTLEIQRTEQGDSAMYLCASSPQDTRGTEAFFGQGTRLTVV.

This chain connects TRBV5-1 to TRBJ2-3; D may be TRBD1 (6 bases). CDR3 length equals 16 residues. Trimming took 0 bases from V and 0 from J, leaving 11 bases between them. Germline loops: CDR1 SGHRS, CDR2 YFSETQ. For the CDR3, the DNA is TGCGCCAGCAGCTTGGGTGCAGGGGCAAGCACAGATACGCAGTATTTT. Residues: CASSLGAGASTDTQYF. Complete variable domain (other parts from reference TRBV5-1 and TRBJ2-3): KAGVTQTPRYLIKTRGQQVTLSCSPISGHRSVSWYQQTPGQGLQFLFEYFSETQRNKGNFPGRFSGRQFSNSRSEMNVSTLELGDSALYLCASSLGAGASTDTQYFGPGTRLTVL.

The rearrangement links TRBV6-2 or TRBV6-3 to TRBJ1-5, with unresolved D. CDR3 length: 13 amino acids. Trimming left V 2 bases short and J 5 bases short, with 7 bases between. The germline gives CDR1 MNHEY, CDR2 SVGEGT. In DNA form, the CDR3 reads TGTGCCAGCAGTTACCCCAGTCATCAGCCCCAGCATTTT. The encoded protein is CASSYPSHQPQHF.

The chain has TRBV6-2 or TRBV6-3 and TRBJ2-7; tentative D call: TRBD1 (5 bases). Trimming left V 0 bases short and J 3 bases short, with 15 bases between. Germline CDR1 is MNHEY and CDR2 is SVGEGT. This CDR3 comprises 16 residues. CDR3 sequence reads: CASSYSSRTQYYEQYF. CDR3 DNA: TGTGCCAGCAGTTACTCGAGTCGGACACAATACTACGAGCAGTACTTC.

V and J are TRBV5-1 and TRBJ1-1; no definite D call. Germline V gene sequence: CDR1 SGHRS, CDR2 YFSETQ. V was clipped by 0 bases and J by 3 bases, with 9 bases between them. This CDR3 has 14 residues. CDR3: CASSLAGGDTEAFF. In DNA, the CDR3 is TGCGCCAGCAGCTTGGCCGGCGGGGACACTGAAGCTTTCTTT.

This chain connects TRBV5-1 to TRBJ1-1, with D perhaps TRBD1 (5 bases). Between the trimmed V and J ends, which lost 4 bases and 3 bases, there was a span of 19 bases. In germline, CDR1 is SGHRS, CDR2 YFSETQ. The CDR3 extends over 16 amino acids. CDR3 protein: CASSLGRGREDTEAFF. The CDR3 DNA reads TGCGCCAGCAGCCTGGGTCGGGGCAGGGAGGACACTGAAGCTTTCTTT.

The V call is TRBV19, the J call TRBJ1-1; D is unresolved. The CDR3 loop spans 13 amino acids. Germline V gene sequence: CDR1 LNHDA, CDR2 SQIVND (reference sequence). V lost 3 bases to trimming and J lost 7 bases, with 12 bases between them. CDR3 nucleotides: TGTGCCAGTAGTATGGCCATCCCCTTTGAAGCTTTCTTT. Protein: CASSMAIPFEAFF.

This clone has a count of ten or more. The chain uses TRBV12-3 or TRBV12-4 and TRBJ1-2; a weak D match, TRBD1 (6 bases). The germline V and J ends were trimmed by 5 bases and 7 bases, with 14 bases remaining between them. This CDR3 has 13 amino acids. The CDR3 nucleotides read TGTGCCAGCAGTGGCCAGGGGCAGGGTGGCTACACCTTC. This sequence encodes CASSGQGQGGYTF.

Details on this clone: One junction end disagrees with the germline gene, perhaps due to a read error. The rearrangement joins TRBV7-2 to TRBJ1-1, with D uncertain. This CDR3 contains 13 residues. Germline values: CDR1 SGHTA, CDR2 FQGNSA. CDR3 amino acids: CANSLGRNTEAFF. The CDR3 region has the DNA TGTGCCAACAGCTTAGGGAGGAACACTGAAGCTTTCTTT.

This chain joins TRBV18 and TRBJ2-7; D is possibly TRBD1 (5 bases). Deletions cut 6 bases from V and 0 bases from J, with 12 bases between. Per the germline V gene, CDR1 is KGHSH and CDR2 is LQKENI. The CDR3 has 14 amino acids. This chain's CDR3 is CASSDSLTSYEQYF. DNA of the CDR3: TGTGCCAGCTCCGACAGTTTAACCTCCTACGAGCAGTACTTC.

The rearrangement uses TRBV7-2 and TRBJ1-1; 8 positions agree with TRBD1. Germline values: CDR1 SGHTA, CDR2 FQGNSA. The CDR3 runs 15 residues. V shed 3 bases, J shed 1 base, and the junction held 4 bases outside the gene matches. The CDR3 DNA is TGTGCCAGCAGCTTGCAGGGGGCGGGGAACACTGAAGCTTTCTTT. Translating it yields CASSLQGAGNTEAFF.

The chain couples TRBV6-5 to TRBJ2-6; D might be TRBD2 (6 bases). Trimming cost V 7 bases and J 3 bases, with 13 bases left between them. The CDR3 has 15 residues. CDR1 and CDR2 from the germline V gene are MNHEY and SVGAGI. CDR3 sequence (DNA): TGTGCCAGCACCCGCGGGACGTTTGGGGCCAACGTCCTGACTTTC. Protein product: CASTRGTFGANVLTF.

This sequence joins TRBV9 and TRBJ2-1; possibly TRBD2 for D (6 bases). The CDR3 length is 15 residues. Germline CDR1 is SGDLS and CDR2 is YYNGEE. Between the trimmed V and J ends, which lost 0 bases and 5 bases, there was a span of 12 bases. CDR3 DNA: TGTGCCAGCAGCGTAGGCGGGACGGTGGACAATGAGCAGTTCTTC. Residues: CASSVGGTVDNEQFF.

The V call is TRBV9, the J call TRBJ2-7, with TRBD1 identical over 7 bases. The CDR3 is 15 residues long. Germline loops: CDR1 SGDLS, CDR2 YYNGEE. V was pared by 1 base and J by 2 bases, with 6 bases of the junction left unmatched. The CDR3 spells CASSVSDRAAYEQYF. In DNA form, the CDR3 reads TGTGCCAGCAGCGTATCTGACAGGGCAGCCTACGAGCAGTACTTC.

V is TRBV10-2 and J is TRBJ1-5, with 12 bases aligning to TRBD1. CDR1 WSHSY and CDR2 SAAADI come from the germline V gene. Trimming took 7 bases from V and 0 from J; bases not matched to a gene: 10. The CDR3 is 18 amino acids. The CDR3 DNA reads TGCGCCAGCACCGAGGGGGGACAGGGGGCGTATAGCAATCAGCCCCAGCATTTT. Amino acids: CASTEGGQGAYSNQPQHF.

The chain combines TRBV3-1 (or the pseudogene TRBV3-2) with TRBJ2-2, with TRBD1 matching over 9 bases. CDR1 is LGHDT, CDR2 YNNKEL, per germline (reference sequence). The trim removed 11 bases at V and 0 bases at J, leaving 16 bases unmatched. CDR3 length equals 18 residues. The CDR3 DNA is TGTGCCTCCCGATCCTGGGACAGGGCAACCTCGAACACCGGGGAGCTGTTTTTT. Its translation: CASRSWDRATSNTGELFF.

The V gene is TRBV27, the J gene TRBJ2-4, with D possibly being TRBD2 (6 bases). Germline V gene lookup returns CDR1 MNHEY and CDR2 SMNVEV (reference sequence). V lost 6 bases and J 1 base, leaving 10 bases between the germline ends. The CDR3 has 14 amino acids. The CDR3 loop reads CASRAGRAKNIQYF. Here the CDR3 DNA reads TGTGCCAGCAGGGCGGGGAGGGCCAAAAACATTCAGTACTTC.

The V gene is TRBV5-6, the J gene TRBJ2-2, with 7 bases fitting TRBD2. The junction had 16 bases not matched to a gene; V was cut back by 2 bases and J by 3 bases. CDR3 size: 19 residues. CDR1 SGHDT and CDR2 YYEEEE come from the germline V gene. The CDR3 reads CASSLVWEGPGLHTGELFF. The CDR3 region has the DNA TGTGCCAGCAGCTTAGTTTGGGAGGGTCCCGGCCTCCACACCGGGGAGCTGTTTTTT.

V and J are TRBV11-1 and TRBJ1-1, with D maybe TRBD1 (5 bases). The CDR3 sequence is 14 residues long. The germline CDR1 and CDR2 sequences are SGHAT and FQDESV (reference sequence). V was shortened by 2 bases and J by 0 bases, with 7 bases between the two germline ends. This CDR3 reads CASSLRGMNTEAFF. CDR3 DNA sequence: TGTGCCAGCAGCTTACGGGGGATGAACACTGAAGCTTTCTTT.

The chain links TRBV29-1 to TRBJ1-2; D not certain. The CDR3 extends over 12 amino acids. Trimming pared 1 base from V and 7 bases from J, leaving 10 bases between. Germline-derived CDR1 and CDR2 are SQVTM and ANQGSEA. The CDR3 nucleotides read TGCAGCGTTGAAGGGGAGGGTTTTGGCTACACCTTC. Encoded protein: CSVEGEGFGYTF. Looking up the rest from reference TRBV29-1 and TRBJ1-2 gives the full variable domain: SAVISQKPSRDICQRGTSLTIQCQVDSQVTMMFWYRQQPGQSLTLIATANQGSEATYESGFVIDKFPISRPNLTFSTLTVSNMSPEDSSIYLCSVEGEGFGYTFGSGTRLTVV.

The J gene is TRBJ2-7, the V gene TRBV10-1; 11 positions match TRBD1. V lost 8 bases, J lost 2 bases, and 2 bases stayed unmatched. The CDR3 consists of 13 residues. The germline CDR1 and CDR2 sequences are WNHNN and SYGVQD (reference sequence). The CDR3: CASPGQGAYEQYF. In DNA form, the CDR3 reads TGCGCCAGCCCGGGACAGGGGGCCTACGAGCAGTACTTC.

This chain links TRBV4-2 with TRBJ1-3, with D unclear. Trimming cost V 4 bases and J 7 bases, with 14 bases left between them. CDR3 length: 14 residues. Germline CDR1 is LGHNA and CDR2 is YNFKEQ. The CDR3 DNA follows: TGTGCCAGCAGCCTCATAGGCGGTGAGAACACCATATATTTT. Encoded protein: CASSLIGGENTIYF.

The chain links TRBV30 to TRBJ1-6; D is unclear. Germline CDR1 and CDR2: GTSNPN and SVGIG (reference sequence). There are 13 residues in the CDR3. V shed 2 bases and J shed 3 bases, with 5 bases lying between them. CDR3 sequence (DNA): TGTGCCTGGAGTCGGGACTATAATTCACCCCTCCACTTT. It specifies CAWSRDYNSPLHF.

The V call is TRBV5-1, the J call TRBJ1-3; TRBD1 might be the D (5 bases). Trimming left V 4 bases short and J 0 bases short, with 11 bases between. Germline V gene sequence: CDR1 SGHRS, CDR2 YFSETQ. The CDR3 has 15 residues. CDR3 residues: CASSAGLNSGNTIYF. The CDR3, as DNA: TGCGCCAGCAGCGCGGGGCTAAACTCTGGAAACACCATATATTTT.

This clone was seen only a few times. The V call is TRBV7-9, the J call TRBJ1-1; TRBD1 agrees at 8 bases. Germline CDR1 SEHNR, CDR2 FQNEAQ (reference sequence). CDR3 length equals 15 residues. V lost 4 bases and J lost 5; bases outside the gene matches: 9. The CDR3 here is CASSSTRTGWTEAFF. The CDR3 region has the DNA TGTGCCAGCAGCTCGACCCGGACAGGGTGGACTGAAGCTTTCTTT.

This chain joins TRBV19 and TRBJ1-6, with D possibly being TRBD1 (5 bases). The length of the CDR3 is 17 residues. The V gene's germline CDR1 is LNHDA and CDR2 SQIVND (reference sequence). The V end lost 5 bases, the J end lost 1 base, and 15 bases lay between the germline ends. Written as DNA, the CDR3 is TGTGCCAGTAGTTCCCGCCGGGGGGGTTCCTATAATTCACCCCTCCACTTT. It yields the protein CASSSRRGGSYNSPLHF.

This clone was seen a handful of times. The chain employs TRBV7-9 and TRBJ2-7; TRBD1 agrees at 7 bases. CDR3 length: 14 amino acids. In germline, CDR1 is SEHNR, CDR2 FQNEAQ (reference sequence). V lost 2 bases, J lost 5 bases, and 6 bases stayed unmatched. The CDR3: CASSLLPGGDEQYF. The CDR3 DNA reads TGTGCCAGCAGCTTACTTCCAGGGGGTGACGAGCAGTACTTC.

The chain is built from TRBV2 and TRBJ2-5; 7 bases map to TRBD1. Germline lookup yields CDR1 SNHLY and CDR2 FYNNEI. Trimming at V came to 7 bases and at J to 4 bases, leaving 6 bases not matched to a gene. This CDR3 has 13 residues. CDR3 in amino acids: CASNVRTGETQYF. DNA for the CDR3: TGTGCCAGCAATGTTCGGACAGGAGAGACCCAGTACTTC. The whole variable domain, remainder taken from reference TRBV2 and TRBJ2-5, is EPEVTQTPSHQVTQMGQEVILRCVPISNHLYFYWYRQILGQKVEFLVSFYNNEISEKSEIFDDQFSVERPDGSNFTLKIRSTKLEDSAMYFCASNVRTGETQYFGPGTRLLVL.